Listed below are T cell receptor beta chains from one sample, sequenced in a study of human T cells and chemical hapten exposure. TCRdb re-called the RACE reads with MiXCR, one entry per CDR3 protein. The repertoire holds a few hundred thousand distinct CDR3 sequences, with about 6% as singletons. The specimen comprised whole blood, sampled in connection with sensitization to the hapten diphenylcyclopropenone (DPC). The receptors originated from a woman between 18 and 29 years old with alopecia areata. Some clones in this sample may be carry-over from other donors' samples. Each CDR3 is given with its conserved first and last residue. D genes are given only for firm matches. Size is stated for part of the rows, as once, few or many counts, or as a class when the clone is expanded.

TRBV29-1	TRBD2	TRBJ2-1	15	many	CSVDASGGTYNEQFF	TGCAGCGTTGATGCTAGCGGGGGGACCTACAATGAGCAGTTCTTC
TRBV7-9	NA	TRBJ1-1	16	few	CASSSLDGTLNTEAFF	TGTGCCAGCAGCTCCCTGGATGGCACTTTGAACACTGAAGCTTTCTTT
TRBV6-2/TRBV6-3	NA	TRBJ1-3	15	few	CASSYLRSSGNTIYF	TGTGCCAGCAGTTACTTACGGAGCTCTGGAAACACCATATATTTT
TRBV6-4	TRBD2	TRBJ2-3	15	medium-sized	CASSRTSEGTDTQYF	TGTGCCAGCAGTCGGACTAGCGAAGGGACAGATACGCAGTATTTT
TRBV11-2	NA	TRBJ1-1	15	NA	CASSLGWDMNTEAFF	TGTGCCAGCAGCTTAGGGTGGGACATGAACACTGAAGCTTTCTTT
TRBV6-6	NA	TRBJ1-2	13	many	CASSSQEFYGYTF	TGTGCCAGCAGTTCACAGGAATTCTATGGCTACACCTTC
TRBV19	NA	TRBJ1-4	16	many	CASSDLRGPTNEKLFF	TGTGCCAGTAGTGACCTCCGGGGGCCAACTAATGAAAAACTGTTTTTT
TRBV3-1	NA	TRBJ2-3	13	few	CASSQQALNTQYF	TGTGCCAGCAGCCAACAGGCTTTGAATACGCAGTATTTT
TRBV20-1	NA	TRBJ1-1	12	few	CSASPLNTEAFF	TGCAGTGCTAGCCCATTGAACACTGAAGCTTTCTTT
TRBV5-1	NA	TRBJ2-3	12	many	CASWGDGDTQYF	TGCGCCAGCTGGGGGGACGGAGATACGCAGTATTTT
TRBV6-1	TRBD1	TRBJ2-7	15	few	CASSVEGQASYEQYF	TGTGCCAGCAGTGTTGAGGGACAGGCTAGCTACGAGCAGTACTTC
TRBV5-1	NA	TRBJ1-4	16	few	CASSGGTAATNEKLFF	TGCGCCAGCAGCGGGGGGACGGCTGCAACTAATGAAAAACTGTTTTTT
TRBV21-1	NA	TRBJ1-2	15	few	CASSARQGADYGYTF	TGTGCCAGCAGCGCCCGTCAGGGGGCCGACTATGGCTACACCTTC
TRBV6-2/TRBV6-3	NA	TRBJ2-7	15	few	CASSYSRAGSYEQYF	TGTGCCAGCAGTTATAGCAGGGCCGGCTCCTACGAGCAGTACTTC
TRBV5-1	NA	TRBJ2-5	16	NA	CASTQGIGRYQETQYF	TGCGCCAGCACCCAGGGGATAGGAAGGTACCAAGAGACCCAGTACTTC
TRBV5-1	TRBD2	TRBJ2-5	14	NA	CASSFLAGEGTQYF	TGCGCCAGCAGCTTCCTGGCGGGGGAAGGGACCCAGTACTTC
TRBV12-3/TRBV12-4	NA	TRBJ1-4	14	many	CASSLDGRGEKLFF	TGTGCCAGCAGTTTAGACGGCCGGGGTGAAAAACTGTTTTTT
TRBV6-5	TRBD1	TRBJ1-2	13	many	CASSLDRGHGYTF	TGTGCCAGCAGTCTGGACAGGGGCCATGGCTACACCTTC
TRBV18	NA	TRBJ2-7	16	few	CASSPPGQRNLHEQYF	TGTGCCAGCTCTCCCCCCGGACAGAGGAACCTTCACGAGCAGTACTTC
TRBV6-2/TRBV6-3	NA	TRBJ1-1	13	NA	CASSLSSETEAFF	TGTGCCAGCAGCTTAAGTTCGGAAACTGAAGCTTTCTTT
TRBV24-1	TRBD1	TRBJ1-2	13	NA	CATRGTGRLSYTF	TGTGCCACCAGAGGGACAGGGAGATTGAGCTACACCTTC
TRBV20-1	TRBD1	TRBJ1-2	12	few	CSASPTGTGYTF	TGCAGTGCTAGTCCGACAGGGACTGGCTACACCTTC
TRBV5-1	TRBD1	TRBJ1-6	15	many	CASSLGTGMNSPLHF	TGCGCCAGCAGCCTGGGGACAGGGATGAATTCACCCCTCCACTTT
TRBV3-1	NA	TRBJ1-1	14	many	CASSPLGGDTEAFF	TGTGCCAGCAGTCCTCTCGGGGGTGACACTGAAGCTTTCTTT
TRBV27	NA	TRBJ1-6	18	NA	CASSSREVASSYNSPLHF	TGTGCCAGCAGTTCCCGGGAGGTGGCGAGCTCCTATAATTCACCCCTCCACTTT
TRBV3-1	TRBD1	TRBJ2-3	18	NA	CASSADRGLGLRTDTQYF	TGTGCCAGCAGCGCCGACAGGGGGCTTGGATTGCGCACAGATACGCAGTATTTT
TRBV5-5	TRBD2	TRBJ2-1	15	many	CASSPRLAGGNEQFF	TGTGCCAGCAGCCCCCGACTAGCGGGGGGCAATGAGCAGTTCTTC
TRBV12-3/TRBV12-4	TRBD2	TRBJ2-2	17	many	CASSLRTSGGYPGELFF	TGTGCCAGCAGTTTAAGGACTAGCGGGGGGTACCCCGGGGAGCTGTTTTTT
TRBV7-8	NA	TRBJ2-4	15	few	CASSLAGGHKNIQYF	TGTGCCAGCAGCTTAGCGGGGGGTCACAAAAACATTCAGTACTTC
TRBV7-9	NA	TRBJ2-2	13	few	CASSFRLSGELFF	TGTGCCAGCAGCTTTCGTTTATCCGGGGAGCTGTTTTTT
TRBV5-1	NA	TRBJ2-5	13	many	CASSLAAQETQYF	TGCGCCAGCAGCTTGGCCGCTCAAGAGACCCAGTACTTC
TRBV4-2	TRBD1	TRBJ2-7	16	few	CASSQIGTASSYEQYF	TGTGCCAGCAGCCAAATCGGGACAGCGAGCTCCTACGAGCAGTACTTC
TRBV6-1	TRBD2	TRBJ2-5	13	NA	CAILLAGRETQYF	TGTGCCATCCTACTAGCGGGGAGAGAGACCCAGTACTTC
TRBV6-1	TRBD1	TRBJ2-7	16	NA	CASSGPGTGGPYEQYF	TGTGCCAGCAGTGGACCGGGGACAGGGGGCCCCTACGAGCAGTACTTC
TRBV10-3	TRBD1	TRBJ1-1	13	many	CATQKTGGTEAFF	TGTGCCACCCAAAAAACAGGGGGCACTGAAGCTTTCTTT
TRBV6-6	NA	TRBJ1-1	14	NA	CASRNGGGSTEAFF	TGTGCCAGCAGAAACGGGGGGGGAAGCACTGAAGCTTTCTTT
TRBV9	NA	TRBJ2-2	15	NA	CASSVGTVNTGELFF	TGTGCCAGCAGCGTAGGGACAGTCAACACCGGGGAGCTGTTTTTT
TRBV7-9	TRBD2	TRBJ2-1	13	few	CASSPGTSVEQFF	TGTGCCAGCAGCCCGGGGACTAGCGTAGAGCAGTTCTTC
TRBV12-3/TRBV12-4	NA	TRBJ1-5	13	few	CASGNRDDQPQHF	TGTGCCAGCGGAAACAGAGACGATCAGCCCCAGCATTTT
TRBV2	NA	TRBJ1-2	15	few	CASSYLQGGHYGYTF	TGTGCCAGCAGCTACCTACAGGGAGGGCACTATGGCTACACCTTC
TRBV28	NA	TRBJ2-7	12	NA	CASSSPVGVQYF	TGTGCCAGCAGTTCCCCTGTGGGAGTGCAGTACTTC
TRBV24-1	TRBD1	TRBJ1-2	14	many	CATSSGQDNYGYTF	TGTGCCACCAGCTCCGGACAGGACAACTATGGCTACACCTTC
TRBV4-3	TRBD1	TRBJ1-6	14	many	CASSQWDRNSPLHF	TGCGCCAGCAGCCAATGGGACAGGAATTCACCCCTCCACTTT
TRBV5-1	NA	TRBJ2-1	14	many	CASSLAGRENEQFF	TGCGCCAGCAGCTTGGCCGGCAGGGAAAATGAGCAGTTCTTC
TRBV5-4	NA	TRBJ2-1	13	NA	CASSISSYNEQFF	TGTGCCAGCAGCATCTCCTCCTACAATGAGCAGTTCTTC
TRBV4-2	NA	TRBJ2-2	11	NA	CASSPSGELFF	TGTGCCAGCAGCCCATCAGGGGAGCTGTTTTTT